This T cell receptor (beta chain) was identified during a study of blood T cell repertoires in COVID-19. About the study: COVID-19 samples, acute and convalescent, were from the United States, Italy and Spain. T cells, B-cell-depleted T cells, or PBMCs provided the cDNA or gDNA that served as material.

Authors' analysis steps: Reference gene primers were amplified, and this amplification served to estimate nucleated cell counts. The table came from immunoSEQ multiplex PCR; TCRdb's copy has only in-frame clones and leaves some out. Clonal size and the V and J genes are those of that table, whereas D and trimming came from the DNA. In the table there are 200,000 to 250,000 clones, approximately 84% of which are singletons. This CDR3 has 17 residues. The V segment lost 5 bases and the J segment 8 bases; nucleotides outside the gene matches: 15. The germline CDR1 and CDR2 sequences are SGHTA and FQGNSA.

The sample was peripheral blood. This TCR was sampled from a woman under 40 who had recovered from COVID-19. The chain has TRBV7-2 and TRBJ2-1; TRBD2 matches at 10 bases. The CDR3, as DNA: TGTGCCAGCAGCCTAACCCAGCGGGGGGGTGAAGGGGATGAGCAGTTCTTC. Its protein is CASSLTQRGGEGDEQFF.